These 22 T cell receptor beta chains were all obtained from the same sample, sequenced in a study of T cell changes during pregnancy in multiple sclerosis (dated by TCRdb to about 2019). To prepare the library, the immunoSEQ multiplex PCR assay was applied. The clones in this table, taken by TCRdb from immuneACCESS, are in-frame only. Not every clone is retained; where verified, under half of the shortfall comes from an unresolved V gene, and the cause of the rest is unknown. The sample table contains over 70,000 clones; only one count was recorded for around nine tenths of them. The top ten hold approximately 1.6% of the sample. The sequencing here drew on peripheral blood, taken in the first trimester of pregnancy. Source of these receptors: a female donor in good health, enrolled as a control in a pregnancy study.

This clone was counted only a few times. The gene calls are TRBV19 and TRBJ2-7, with 9 bases lining up with TRBD1. The germline V gene encodes CDR1 LNHDA and CDR2 SQIVND (reference sequence). V lost 5 bases to trimming and J lost 3 bases; unmatched junction nucleotides: 5. This CDR3 comprises 14 residues. For the CDR3, the DNA is TGTGCCAGTAGTTTCGGGACAGGGATCTACGAGCAGTACTTC. It codes for CASSFGTGIYEQYF.

The rearrangement joins TRBV6-6 to TRBJ2-7; tentative D call: TRBD2 (6 bases). Germline V gene data show CDR1 as MNHNY and CDR2 as SVGAGI (reference sequence). The V end lost 0 bases, the J end lost 2 bases, and 8 bases lay between the germline ends. The CDR3 is made up of 14 amino acids. The CDR3 is CASSYSASAYEQYF. The CDR3 DNA follows: TGTGCCAGCAGTTACTCGGCTAGCGCCTACGAGCAGTACTTC.

The V and J genes are TRBV2 and TRBJ1-1; perhaps TRBD1 as D (5 bases). Germline CDR1 SNHLY, CDR2 FYNNEI. This CDR3 contains 13 residues. With 8 bases removed from V and 2 bases from J, the gap between germline ends came to 12 bases. CDR3 protein: CASAMGPNTEAFF. The CDR3 nucleotides read TGTGCCAGCGCGATGGGGCCTAACACTGAAGCTTTCTTT.

This clone was recorded only once. The V call is TRBV11-2, the J call TRBJ1-4; 7 bases are shared with TRBD1. The length of the CDR3 is 15 residues. The trim removed 1 base at V and 8 bases at J, leaving 7 bases unmatched. CDR1 and CDR2 from the germline V gene are SGHAT and FQNNGV. The CDR3 sequence: CASSLADREVEKLFF. The CDR3 DNA sequence: TGTGCCAGCAGCTTAGCCGACAGGGAGGTCGAAAAACTGTTTTTT.

This chain links TRBV6-1 with TRBJ1-5, with D possibly TRBD1 on 5 matching bases. CDR3 length: 15 amino acids. Deletions cut 1 base from V and 3 bases from J, with 10 bases between. CDR1 and CDR2 (germline): MNHNS, SASEGT. The CDR3 protein is CASSEVDRSNQPQHF. The CDR3 coding sequence is TGTGCCAGCAGTGAAGTCGACAGATCCAATCAGCCCCAGCATTTT.

The chain carries TRBV29-1 and TRBJ1-1, with a possible D match to TRBD1 (5 bases). The CDR3 covers 12 residues. In germline, CDR1 is SQVTM, CDR2 ANQGSEA. Trimming took 7 bases from V and 1 from J, leaving 10 bases between them. CDR3 in amino acids: CSAWGGNTEAFF. CDR3 coding DNA: TGCAGCGCGTGGGGGGGGAACACTGAAGCTTTCTTT.

The chain has TRBV19 and TRBJ1-5; 8 positions match TRBD1. CDR1 is LNHDA, CDR2 SQIVND, per germline (reference sequence). The CDR3 has 14 amino acids. J gave up 2 bases and V 6 bases, and 3 bases lay outside the gene matches. The CDR3 DNA is TGTGCCAGTAGCACGACAGGGGGCAATCAGCCCCAGCATTTT. As protein: CASSTTGGNQPQHF.

This sequence joins TRBV28 and TRBJ1-1; 9 bases agree with TRBD1. Per the germline V gene, CDR1 is MDHEN and CDR2 is SYDVKM. This CDR3 contains 13 residues. J was trimmed by 4 bases and V by 6 bases; bases with no gene match: 3. The CDR3 DNA reads as TGTGCCAGCAGAGACAGGGGGAGCACTGAAGCTTTCTTT. It encodes CASRDRGSTEAFF.

The gene calls are TRBV29-1 and TRBJ2-6; a possible D gene is TRBD1 (6 bases). Germline V gene lookup returns CDR1 SQVTM and CDR2 ANQGSEA. CDR3 length: 13 amino acids. V lost 6 bases to trimming and J lost 0 bases, with 6 bases between them. CDR3 loop: CSVDSSGANVLTF. The CDR3 DNA reads TGCAGCGTGGACAGCTCTGGGGCCAACGTCCTGACTTTC. The whole variable domain, remainder taken from reference TRBV29-1 and TRBJ2-6, is SAVISQKPSRDICQRGTSLTIQCQVDSQVTMMFWYRQQPGQSLTLIATANQGSEATYESGFVIDKFPISRPNLTFSTLTVSNMSPEDSSIYLCSVDSSGANVLTFGAGSRLTVL.

This clone was picked up one time. V usage is TRBV5-1 and J usage is TRBJ2-1, with TRBD2 identical over 9 bases. The germline CDR1 and CDR2 sequences are SGHRS and YFSETQ. Trimming took 1 base from V and 7 from J; bases not matched to a gene: 12. This CDR3 has 17 residues. CDR3 residues: CASSLWGSGSNGNEQFF. In nucleotides, the CDR3 is TGCGCCAGCAGCTTGTGGGGTAGCGGGAGTAATGGGAATGAGCAGTTCTTC.

The chain links TRBV5-1 to TRBJ1-2, with a possible D match to TRBD1 (5 bases). The CDR3 loop spans 16 amino acids. V was clipped by 3 bases and J by 0 bases, with 15 bases between them. Per the germline V gene, CDR1 is SGHRS and CDR2 is YFSETQ. CDR3 sequence: CASSSGGGTTNYGYTF. In DNA form, the CDR3 reads TGCGCCAGCAGCTCAGGCGGGGGGACCACTAACTATGGCTACACCTTC.

CDR3 amino acids: CASSLEGRGYEQYF. The CDR3 region has the DNA TGCGCCAGCAGCTTGGAAGGCAGGGGTTACGAGCAGTACTTC. The V gene is TRBV5-1, the J gene TRBJ2-7, with a tentative D call TRBD1 (6 bases). V was trimmed by 0 bases and J by 4 bases, leaving 11 bases between them. CDR3 size: 14 residues. Germline lookup yields CDR1 SGHRS and CDR2 YFSETQ.

As for this clone: A much bigger clone sits one base away, suggesting this may be a read error. This sample includes further DNA sequences coding for the same CDR3. V gene TRBV6-4 combines with J gene TRBJ2-3, with D possibly being TRBD2 (5 bases). The CDR3 length is 16 residues. Looked up from germline, CDR1 is MRHNA and CDR2 is SNTAGT. CDR3 bases: TGTGCCAGCAGTGATGGGCAGCTATCTAGCACAGATACGCAGTACTTT. Translating gives CASSDGQLSSTDTQYF.

The chain recombines TRBV14 with TRBJ2-1; 10 bases match TRBD2. This CDR3 has 20 residues. CDR1 is SGHDN, CDR2 FVKESK, per germline. Trimming at V came to 2 bases and at J to 0 bases, leaving 13 bases not matched to a gene. The CDR3, as DNA: TGTGCCAGCAGCCAATACGGACTAGCGGAATACCTGAGCTCCTACAATGAGCAGTTCTTC. Protein product: CASSQYGLAEYLSSYNEQFF.

V gene TRBV5-8 combines with J gene TRBJ2-7; 8 bases are shared with TRBD2. This CDR3 comprises 15 residues. The trim removed 6 bases at V and 6 bases at J, leaving 14 bases unmatched. The germline V gene encodes CDR1 SGHTS and CDR2 YDEGEE. The CDR3 region has the DNA TGTGCCAGCACCTTTCCGTCGGGAGGGCCCCTCGAGCAGTACTTC. Translation gives CASTFPSGGPLEQYF.

In its sample, this clone was seen a few times. The V gene is TRBV5-1, the J gene TRBJ2-5; D may be TRBD1 (5 bases). V was clipped by 4 bases and J by 2 bases, with 12 bases between them. Germline-derived CDR1 and CDR2 are SGHRS and YFSETQ. The CDR3 contains 14 residues. The CDR3 loop reads CASSTGQTQETQYF. Here the CDR3 DNA reads TGCGCCAGCAGCACCGGACAAACTCAAGAGACCCAGTACTTC.

The CDR3 loop reads CASSLEGARNTEAFF. The CDR3 region has the DNA TGCGCCAGCAGCTTGGAGGGGGCGAGGAACACTGAAGCTTTCTTT. This chain uses TRBV5-1 with TRBJ1-1, with 7 nucleotides matching TRBD1. Germline assignment: CDR1 SGHRS and CDR2 YFSETQ. Trimming took 0 bases from V and 1 from J; bases not matched to a gene: 3. The CDR3 totals 15 residues.

This sequence joins TRBV5-1 and TRBJ2-3; tentatively, D is TRBD1 (5 bases). The CDR3 has 14 amino acids. V was clipped by 4 bases and J by 3 bases, with 12 bases between them. Germline V gives CDR1 SGHRS, CDR2 YFSETQ. The DNA for the CDR3 is TGCGCCAGCAGCCTGGACCCAGGGACAGATACGCAGTATTTT. It translates to CASSLDPGTDTQYF. The full variable domain, rest sourced from reference TRBV5-1 and TRBJ2-3, is KAGVTQTPRYLIKTRGQQVTLSCSPISGHRSVSWYQQTPGQGLQFLFEYFSETQRNKGNFPGRFSGRQFSNSRSEMNVSTLELGDSALYLCASSLDPGTDTQYFGPGTRLTVL.

The chain employs TRBV19 and TRBJ1-5; 7 nucleotides agree with TRBD1. CDR1 LNHDA and CDR2 SQIVND come from the germline V gene (reference sequence). The CDR3 is 14 amino acids. V lost 5 bases to trimming and J lost 6 bases; unmatched junction nucleotides: 7. Written as DNA, the CDR3 is TGTGCCAGTAGTCTACAGGGGATGGCTCAGCCCCAGCATTTT. It codes for CASSLQGMAQPQHF.

This clone showed up just once. The genes are TRBV27 and TRBJ2-7; D ambiguous. The V and J ends lost 2 bases and 0 bases respectively, with 8 bases between them. Germline V gene lookup returns CDR1 MNHEY and CDR2 SMNVEV (reference sequence). This CDR3 has 14 amino acids. The CDR3 DNA is TGTGCCAGCAGTTTACTAGTGGGCTCCTACGAGCAGTACTTC. Translating gives CASSLLVGSYEQYF.

The J gene is TRBJ2-1, the V gene TRBV7-9; 9 bases fit TRBD2. The CDR3 runs 14 residues. Per germline, CDR1 SEHNR and CDR2 FQNEAQ (reference sequence). Trimming took 4 bases from V and 7 from J; bases not matched to a gene: 5. CDR3: CASSYSGSGNEQFF. The CDR3 coding sequence is TGTGCCAGCAGCTATAGCGGGAGCGGGAATGAGCAGTTCTTC.

This rearrangement joins TRBV5-1 to TRBJ2-5; D might be TRBD2 (6 bases). V gave up 4 bases and J gave up 1 base, with 17 bases separating them. CDR1 SGHRS and CDR2 YFSETQ come from the germline V gene. This CDR3 has 16 residues. CDR3 sequence: CASSADVSGPQETQYF. CDR3 nucleotide sequence: TGCGCCAGCAGCGCCGACGTTAGCGGACCCCAAGAGACCCAGTACTTC.